This record concerns one TCR beta chain sequence. Mismatch with germline at one junction end may stem from a read error. The sample belongs to a study of identical twins' blood T cells. TCR cDNA libraries came from RNA via a modified published protocol. Sample barcodes were added at both library ends during cDNA synthesis. TCRdb called the 5' RACE reads again in MiXCR, with one record for every CDR3 protein. Of 400,000 or so distinct CDR3 sequences in the sample, roughly 30% were seen once. CDR1 is SGDLS, CDR2 YYNGEE, per germline. CDR3 size: 15 residues. This rearrangement joins TRBV9 to TRBJ2-7, with unresolved D. Sequenced input: PBMCs. The clonotype originates from a woman between 18 and 55 years old in good health. Here the CDR3 reads CANSVEENTEYGQYF. CDR3 sequence (DNA): TGTGCCAACAGCGTGGAAGAGAACACAGAGTATGGGCAGTACTTC.